This T cell receptor beta chain is from a study of CD8 T cells in ankylosing spondylitis. TCRdb reprocessed the 5' RACE reads with MiXCR, giving one entry per CDR3 protein. The table includes about 240,000 distinct CDR3 sequences, about 10% detected once. Overall study results and limits: Disease-linked clones, CD8+, were relatively rare in peripheral blood. Characteristic of ankylosing spondylitis blood, it appeared, was a TCR beta motif comprising several highly homologous variants.

The CDR3 extends over 18 amino acids. CDR1 LGHDT and CDR2 YNNKEL come from the germline V gene (reference sequence). This clonotype was picked up a small number of times. No antigen is known for it. The junction shows a germline mismatch at one end, possibly a read error. This receptor was taken from a male donor with ankylosing spondylitis or in good health (not recorded which). The rearrangement uses TRBV3-1 and TRBJ2-1; 13 bases are shared with TRBD2. The sequenced sample consisted of blood, either unsorted or a sorted T cell fraction (not recorded which). The CDR3 region has the DNA TGTGCCAGCACCCAAGAATTAACCGGGACTAGCGGGGAGAATGAGCAGTTCTTC. Protein sequence: CASTQELTGTSGENEQFF.